This is a list of T cell receptor beta chains from one sample in a study of T cells in Graves' hyperthyroidism and ophthalmopathy. TCRdb re-called the multiplex PCR reads through MiXCR, storing one row per CDR3 protein. The table shows around 520,000 distinct CDR3 sequences, with 14% occurring only once. Sequences were obtained from blood. These receptor sequences come from a woman in her thirties or forties with Graves' hyperthyroidism. CDR3s include the opening cysteine and the closing phenylalanine or tryptophan. Fields, in order: CDR3 protein, D gene, J gene, V gene. The D gene is left open where the match is weak.

CDR3: CASSQATLAGVSSYEQYF; D: TRBD2; J: TRBJ2-7; V: TRBV4-1
CDR3: CASSLSLGVGGYTF; D: -; J: TRBJ1-2; V: TRBV27
CDR3: CATGGLAHSRAYEQYF; D: TRBD2; J: TRBJ2-7; V: TRBV5-1
CDR3: CASSWTSGRGTDTQYF; D: TRBD2; J: TRBJ2-3; V: TRBV6-5
CDR3: CASSLGLAGGKTDTQYF; D: TRBD2; J: TRBJ2-3; V: TRBV5-1
CDR3: CASSWAGSRQTQYF; D: -; J: TRBJ2-5; V: TRBV27
CDR3: CSARSDGGGRANEQFF; D: TRBD2; J: TRBJ2-1; V: TRBV20-1
CDR3: CASSLTSGQAGEQFF; D: TRBD1; J: TRBJ2-1; V: TRBV7-3
CDR3: CASSFMVGSYEQYF; D: -; J: TRBJ2-7; V: TRBV28
CDR3: CASRLTGRTNTEAFF; D: TRBD1; J: TRBJ1-1; V: TRBV27
CDR3: CASSDRSSYNEQFF; D: -; J: TRBJ2-1; V: TRBV6-1
CDR3: CASSLAVVGSNQPQHF; D: -; J: TRBJ1-5; V: TRBV7-2
CDR3: CSARDNRGPAQETQYF; D: TRBD1; J: TRBJ2-5; V: TRBV20-1
CDR3: CASTRDYQETQYF; D: -; J: TRBJ2-5; V: TRBV11-2
CDR3: CASSLADFNEQFF; D: -; J: TRBJ2-1; V: TRBV12-3/TRBV12-4
CDR3: CASSSDRALNIQYF; D: TRBD1; J: TRBJ2-4; V: TRBV7-2
CDR3: CASSRERGQYF; D: -; J: TRBJ2-3; V: TRBV5-6
CDR3: CASPSGRAFETQYF; D: TRBD2; J: TRBJ2-5; V: TRBV6-1
CDR3: CASSYTAGKRFEQYF; D: -; J: TRBJ2-7; V: TRBV6-2/TRBV6-3